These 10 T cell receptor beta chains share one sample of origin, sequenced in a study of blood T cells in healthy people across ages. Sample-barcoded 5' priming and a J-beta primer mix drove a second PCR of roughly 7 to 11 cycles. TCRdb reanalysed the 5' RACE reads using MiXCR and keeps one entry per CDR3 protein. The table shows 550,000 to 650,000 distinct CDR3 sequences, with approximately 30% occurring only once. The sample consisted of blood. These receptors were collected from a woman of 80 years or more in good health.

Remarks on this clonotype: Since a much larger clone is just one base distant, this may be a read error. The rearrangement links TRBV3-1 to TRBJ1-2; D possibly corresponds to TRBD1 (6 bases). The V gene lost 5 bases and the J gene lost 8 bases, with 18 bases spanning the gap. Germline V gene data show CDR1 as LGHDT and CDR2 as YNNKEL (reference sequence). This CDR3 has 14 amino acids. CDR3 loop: CASSVTGTSGGYTF. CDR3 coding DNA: TGTGCCAGCAGCGTTACCGGGACAAGCGGAGGCTACACCTTC.

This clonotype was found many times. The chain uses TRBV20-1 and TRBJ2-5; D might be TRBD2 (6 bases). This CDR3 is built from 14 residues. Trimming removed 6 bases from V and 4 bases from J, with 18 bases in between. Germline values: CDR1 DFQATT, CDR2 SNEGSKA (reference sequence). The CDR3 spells CSALRGTPIETQYF. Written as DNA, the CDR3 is TGCAGTGCCCTTCGGGGGACCCCTATAGAGACCCAGTACTTC.

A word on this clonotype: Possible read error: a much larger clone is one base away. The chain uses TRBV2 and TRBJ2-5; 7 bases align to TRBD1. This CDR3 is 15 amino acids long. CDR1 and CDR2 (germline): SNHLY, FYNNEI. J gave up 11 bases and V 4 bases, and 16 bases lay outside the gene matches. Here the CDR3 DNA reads TGTGCCAGCAGTGTGGGGGCAGGGGGACCTATTGAGCAGTACTTC. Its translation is CASSVGAGGPIEQYF.

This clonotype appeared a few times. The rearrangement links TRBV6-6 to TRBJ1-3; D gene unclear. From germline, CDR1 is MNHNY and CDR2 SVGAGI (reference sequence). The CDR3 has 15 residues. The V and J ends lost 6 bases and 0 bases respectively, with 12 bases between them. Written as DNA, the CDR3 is TGTGCCAGCAGGCCCCCGACGGGCTCTGGAAACACCATATATTTT. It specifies CASRPPTGSGNTIYF.

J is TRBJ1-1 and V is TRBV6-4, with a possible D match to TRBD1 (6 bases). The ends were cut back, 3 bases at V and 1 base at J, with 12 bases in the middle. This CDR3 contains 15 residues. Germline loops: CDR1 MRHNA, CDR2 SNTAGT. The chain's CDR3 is CASSESPGQNTEAFF. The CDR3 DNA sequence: TGTGCCAGCAGTGAATCCCCGGGACAGAACACTGAAGCTTTCTTT.

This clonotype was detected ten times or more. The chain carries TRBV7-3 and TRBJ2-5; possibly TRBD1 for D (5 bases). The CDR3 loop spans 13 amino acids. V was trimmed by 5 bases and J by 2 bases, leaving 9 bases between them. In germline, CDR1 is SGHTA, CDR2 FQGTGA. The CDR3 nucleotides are TGTGCCAGCAGCCTGTACAGGCAAGAGACCCAGTACTTC. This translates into CASSLYRQETQYF.

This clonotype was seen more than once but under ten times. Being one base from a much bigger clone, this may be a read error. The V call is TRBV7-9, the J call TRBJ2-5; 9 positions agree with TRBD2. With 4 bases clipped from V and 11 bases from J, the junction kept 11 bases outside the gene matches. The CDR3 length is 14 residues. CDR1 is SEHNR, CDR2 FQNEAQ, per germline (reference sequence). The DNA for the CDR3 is TGTGCCAGCAGCTCGACCGGGACTAGCAATGAGCAGTACTTC. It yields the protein CASSSTGTSNEQYF.

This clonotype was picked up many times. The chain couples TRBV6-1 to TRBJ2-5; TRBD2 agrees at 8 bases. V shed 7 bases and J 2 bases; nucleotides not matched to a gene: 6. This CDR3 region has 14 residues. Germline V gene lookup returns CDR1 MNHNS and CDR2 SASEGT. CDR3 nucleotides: TGTGCCAGCAATGCCGGGACTAGACAAGAGACCCAGTACTTC. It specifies CASNAGTRQETQYF.

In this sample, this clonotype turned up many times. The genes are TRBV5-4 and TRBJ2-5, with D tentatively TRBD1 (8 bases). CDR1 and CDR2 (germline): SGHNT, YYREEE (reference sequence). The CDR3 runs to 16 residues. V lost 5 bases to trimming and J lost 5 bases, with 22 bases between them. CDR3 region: CASSFDPAQGGETQYF. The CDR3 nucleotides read TGTGCCAGCAGTTTTGACCCGGCACAGGGGGGGGAGACCCAGTACTTC. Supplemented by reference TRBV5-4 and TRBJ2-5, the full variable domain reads ETGVTQSPTHLIKTRGQQVTLRCSSQSGHNTVSWYQQALGQGPQFIFQYYREEENGRGNFPPRFSGLQFPNYSSELNVNALELDDSALYLCASSFDPAQGGETQYFGPGTRLLVL.

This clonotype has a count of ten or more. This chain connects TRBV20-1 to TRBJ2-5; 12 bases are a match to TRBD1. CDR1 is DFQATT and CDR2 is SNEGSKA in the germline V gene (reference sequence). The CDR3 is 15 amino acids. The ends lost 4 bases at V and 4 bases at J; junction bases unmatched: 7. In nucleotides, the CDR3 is TGCAGTGCTACACTTGGGACAGGGGGCCGAGAGACCCAGTACTTC. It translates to CSATLGTGGRETQYF.